The rows below give T cell receptor beta chains drawn from one sample of a study of T-cell reconstitution after alpha-beta-depleted transplantation in children. MiXCR, run by TCRdb on the PCR reads, gives a single entry per CDR3 protein. The data show 670,000 or so distinct CDR3 sequences, roughly 14% seen once. The source material was PBMCs, sampled before TCRalphabeta/CD19-depleted stem cell transplant. These receptor sequences come from a girl aged 2 to 10 with congenital amegakaryocytic thrombocytopenia, due to receive a stem cell transplant. Each CDR3 is given with its conserved first and last residue.

15	TRBV12-3/TRBV12-4	TRBJ2-3	CASEGLAGATDTQYF
13	TRBV12-3/TRBV12-4	TRBJ1-5	CASSSGASQPQHF
15	TRBV5-1	TRBJ2-1	CASSLVNLAGDEQFF
15	TRBV12-3/TRBV12-4	TRBJ2-4	CASSPPPLAKNIQYF
12	TRBV19	TRBJ2-2	CAGRENTGELFF
13	TRBV10-3	TRBJ2-7	CAIAGASGYEQYF
16	TRBV7-6	TRBJ2-3	CASSLVPSGALDTQYF
13	TRBV5-1	TRBJ2-1	CASSWTSTSEQFF
16	TRBV12-3/TRBV12-4	TRBJ2-5	CASSLHLQPWRETQYF
13	TRBV18	TRBJ1-1	CASSPPGGTEAFF
14	TRBV27	TRBJ2-4	CASRPAGAKNIQYF
13	TRBV20-1	TRBJ2-3	CSATGLRTDTQYF
16	TRBV25-1	TRBJ2-3	CASRTTSGGITDTQYF
19	TRBV7-6	TRBJ2-7	CASSLAAGLAGGSSYEQYF
13	TRBV15	TRBJ1-5	CATSRVLGLPQHF
13	TRBV20-1	TRBJ2-3	CSAQTSGYDTQYF
15	TRBV20-1	TRBJ1-1	CSANITGTKNTEAFF
15	TRBV20-1	TRBJ2-5	CSLFPGLAGMETQYF
16	TRBV18	TRBJ1-5	CASSATGDYGNQPQHF
12	TRBV20-1	TRBJ2-1	CSAPQGGNEQFF
18	TRBV2	TRBJ2-5	CASSRSGSWGKYQETQYF
14	TRBV20-1	TRBJ2-7	CSARRWRGPYEQYF
15	TRBV29-1	TRBJ2-2	CSVSPRDTVTGELFF
12	TRBV9	TRBJ2-5	CASSVYEETQYF
16	TRBV7-6	TRBJ2-7	CASSWPVSSGRYEQYF
18	TRBV19	TRBJ2-1	CASSILAWRVGNNNEQFF
16	TRBV5-6	TRBJ2-1	CASSPKRLAYYNEQFF
15	TRBV18	TRBJ2-5	CASSRKTGLKETQYF
12	TRBV12-3/TRBV12-4	TRBJ2-1	CASSAGANEQFF
14	TRBV29-1	TRBJ2-7	CSVAGTENSYEQYF
14	TRBV27	TRBJ1-1	CASSFIGGKGEAFF
16	TRBV20-1	TRBJ2-7	CSATTLAEQTFYEQYF
16	TRBV5-6	TRBJ2-3	CASSTKLAGGPGTQYF
15	TRBV11-2	TRBJ2-3	CASSYSGSPTDTQYF
15	TRBV20-1	TRBJ2-3	CSARDLAGVADTQYF
19	TRBV5-1	TRBJ2-3	CASSSDRAGAGGSTDTQYF
19	TRBV6-5	TRBJ2-5	CASSYLRGTSGRAIKTQYF
20	TRBV5-1	TRBJ2-3	CASSTTGTSGRRTSTDTQYF
15	TRBV20-1	TRBJ2-3	CSASPAETSTDTQYF
14	TRBV27	TRBJ2-7	CASSSSGVSYEQYF
13	TRBV20-1	TRBJ2-1	CSARTPSASGQFF
13	TRBV10-3	TRBJ2-5	CATEQTGSETQYF
15	TRBV10-3	TRBJ1-5	CAISESTISNQPQHF
19	TRBV20-1	TRBJ2-4	CSARDHPPGSGLAKNIQYF
12	TRBV5-6	TRBJ2-7	CASTLGIHEQYF
14	TRBV7-2	TRBJ2-7	CASSFSTGVYEQYF
15	TRBV12-3/TRBV12-4	TRBJ2-3	CASSYDGGSTDTQYF
12	TRBV10-3	TRBJ2-1	CAISESIYEQFF
15	TRBV7-9	TRBJ2-7	CASSRTSPPTYEQYF
11	TRBV6-5	TRBJ2-1	CGSRGYNKQFF
15	TRBV5-1	TRBJ2-7	CASSYIGSGESEQYF
16	TRBV20-1	TRBJ2-5	CSARYTGTSDTETQYF